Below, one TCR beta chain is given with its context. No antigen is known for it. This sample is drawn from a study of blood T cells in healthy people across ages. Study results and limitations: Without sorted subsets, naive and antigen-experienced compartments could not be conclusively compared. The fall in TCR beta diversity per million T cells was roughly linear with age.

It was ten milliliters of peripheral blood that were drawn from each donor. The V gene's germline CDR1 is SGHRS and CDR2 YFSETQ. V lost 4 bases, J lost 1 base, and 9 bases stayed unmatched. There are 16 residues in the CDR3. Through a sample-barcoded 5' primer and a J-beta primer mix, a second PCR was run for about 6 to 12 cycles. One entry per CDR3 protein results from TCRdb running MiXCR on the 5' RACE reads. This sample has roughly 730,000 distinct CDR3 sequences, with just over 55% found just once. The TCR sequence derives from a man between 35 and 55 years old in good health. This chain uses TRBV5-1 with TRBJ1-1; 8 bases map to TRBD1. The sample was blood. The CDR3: CASSLGQGRPNTEAFF. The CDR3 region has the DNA TGCGCCAGCAGCCTTGGACAGGGAAGACCGAACACTGAAGCTTTCTTT.